The clone carrying this TCR beta chain occurred a few times. CDR3 length: 12 amino acids. The ends were cut back, 10 bases at V and 8 bases at J, with 17 bases in the middle. CDR1 MNHEY and CDR2 SVGAGI come from the germline V gene. In the original analysis: Amplified reference gene primers provided the basis for estimating nucleated cell counts. Data came from immunoSEQ multiplex PCR; TCRdb stores just in-frame clones and leaves some out. The DNA was the basis for D and trimming; V, J and clone size are from that table. The table lists some 200,000 clones, approximately 85% of them singletons. The sample originates from a study of blood T cell repertoires in COVID-19. Study details: Some COVID-19 samples were acute and others convalescent; all came from the United States, Italy and Spain. T cells, B-cell-depleted T cells, or PBMCs provided the cDNA or gDNA that served as material.

The chain carries TRBV6-5 and TRBJ1-2, with D possibly TRBD1 on 5 matching bases. The sequence came from an elderly woman with acute or convalescent COVID-19. The specimen sequenced was peripheral blood. The CDR3: CAIRRGAIGYTF. CDR3 DNA: TGTGCCATTAGGAGGGGCGCGATCGGCTACACCTTC.